This T cell receptor (beta chain) was sequenced for a study of shared clonotypes between healthy human individuals. Measured with immunoSEQ multiplex PCR; TCRdb has only the in-frame clones, and not every one. The table shows some 1 million clones, with under 80% occurring only once. J gave up 8 bases and V 6 bases, and 11 bases lay outside the gene matches. The CDR3 extends over 14 amino acids. Germline CDR1 reads ENHRY; CDR2 reads SYGVKD. The rearrangement uses TRBV10-3 and TRBJ1-2; 8 nucleotides agree with TRBD1. Material for sequencing was memory CD4+ T cells sorted from blood. Regarding subset: CD45RA-negative fraction. The TCR comes from a man aged 18 to 29 in good health. The CDR3 spells CAISEDRELLGYTF. CDR3 DNA sequence: TGTGCCATCAGCGAGGACAGGGAGCTGTTGGGCTACACCTTC.